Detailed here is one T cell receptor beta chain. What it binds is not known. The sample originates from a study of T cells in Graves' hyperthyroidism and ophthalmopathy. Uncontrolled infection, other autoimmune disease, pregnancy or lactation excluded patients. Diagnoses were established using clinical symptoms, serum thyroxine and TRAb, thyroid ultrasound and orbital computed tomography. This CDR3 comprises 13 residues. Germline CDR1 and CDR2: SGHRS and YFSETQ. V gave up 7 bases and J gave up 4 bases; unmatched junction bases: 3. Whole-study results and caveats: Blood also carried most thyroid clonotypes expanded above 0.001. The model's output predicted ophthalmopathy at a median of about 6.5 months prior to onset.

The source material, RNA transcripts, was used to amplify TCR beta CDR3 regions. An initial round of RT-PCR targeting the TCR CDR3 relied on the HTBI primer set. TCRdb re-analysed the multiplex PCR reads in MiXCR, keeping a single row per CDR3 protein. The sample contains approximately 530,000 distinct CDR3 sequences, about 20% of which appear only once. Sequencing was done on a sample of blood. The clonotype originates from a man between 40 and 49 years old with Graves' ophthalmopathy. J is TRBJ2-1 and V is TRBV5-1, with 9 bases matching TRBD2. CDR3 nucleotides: TGCGCCAGCGGACTAGCGCCATACAATGAGCAGTTCTTC. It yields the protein CASGLAPYNEQFF.